This TCR beta chain was found in a study of T-cell reconstitution after alpha-beta-depleted transplantation in children. Points from the study as a whole: Newly produced T cells mostly accounted for T-cell counts and diversity one year post-transplant. Alpha-beta T cells about two months after transplant reportedly derived from several hundred expanded graft clones. Surviving recipient T cells and thymic progenitors produced the high day-60 TCRbeta diversity seen in some patients.

As to this clonotype: The target antigen is unknown.

Unique molecular identifiers were used in preparing the TCRbeta library. TCRdb fed the PCR reads into MiXCR, producing one record per CDR3 protein. The sample includes around 440,000 distinct CDR3 sequences, 10% to 13% of them seen just once. This TCR came from a child aged 2-15 years with inherited bone marrow failure, due to receive a stem cell transplant. The starting material was PBMCs, obtained before TCRalphabeta/CD19-depleted stem cell transplant.

CDR3 in amino acids: CASSQDAAGDTQYF. In DNA form, the CDR3 reads TGCGCCAGCAGCCAAGATGCGGCTGGAGATACGCAGTATTTT. The rearrangement links TRBV4-3 to TRBJ2-3; D uncertain. The V gene lost 0 bases and the J gene lost 5 bases, with 9 bases spanning the gap. Germline V gene sequence: CDR1 LGHNA, CDR2 YSLEER. CDR3 length equals 14 residues.